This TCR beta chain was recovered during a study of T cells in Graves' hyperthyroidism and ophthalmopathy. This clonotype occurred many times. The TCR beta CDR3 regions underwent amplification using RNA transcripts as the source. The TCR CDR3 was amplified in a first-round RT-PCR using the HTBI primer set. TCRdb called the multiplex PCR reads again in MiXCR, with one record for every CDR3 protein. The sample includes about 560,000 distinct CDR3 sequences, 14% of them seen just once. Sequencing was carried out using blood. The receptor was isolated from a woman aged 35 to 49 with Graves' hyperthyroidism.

CDR3 DNA sequence: TGTGCCAGCTCACCACCCCGTTATTTGCCGACCGGGGAGCTGTTTTTT. It translates to CASSPPRYLPTGELFF. This chain connects TRBV18 to TRBJ2-2; D remains ambiguous. CDR1 is KGHSH and CDR2 is LQKENI in the germline V gene. V gave up 0 bases and J gave up 5 bases, with 13 bases separating them. The CDR3 runs 16 residues. The variable domain in full, completed from reference TRBV18 and TRBJ2-2, reads NAGVMQNPRHLVRRRGQEARLRCSPMKGHSHVYWYRQLPEEGLKFMVYLQKENIIDESGMPKERFSAEFPKEGPSILRIQQVVRGDSAAYFCASSPPRYLPTGELFFGEGSRLTVL.